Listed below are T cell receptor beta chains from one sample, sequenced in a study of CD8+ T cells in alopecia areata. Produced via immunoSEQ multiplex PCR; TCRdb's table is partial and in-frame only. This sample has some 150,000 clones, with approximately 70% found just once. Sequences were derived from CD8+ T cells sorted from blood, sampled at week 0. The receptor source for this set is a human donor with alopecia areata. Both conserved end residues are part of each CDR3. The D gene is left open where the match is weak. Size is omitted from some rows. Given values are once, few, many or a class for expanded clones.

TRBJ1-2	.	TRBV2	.	CASSEFIGSNGYTF	TGTGCCAGCAGTGAATTTATCGGGAGCAATGGCTACACCTTC
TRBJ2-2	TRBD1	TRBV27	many	CASSQNRGPNTGELFF	TGTGCCAGCTCCCAGAACAGGGGCCCGAACACCGGGGAGCTGTTTTTT
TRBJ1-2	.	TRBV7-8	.	CASSSRQREGGYTF	TGTGCCAGCAGCTCGAGACAGCGGGAAGGGGGCTACACCTTC
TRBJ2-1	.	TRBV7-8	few	CASSPRGNYNEQFF	TGTGCCAGCAGCCCCCGAGGCAACTACAATGAGCAGTTCTTC
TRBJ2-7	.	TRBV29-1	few	CSIRTGTSNYEQYF	TGCAGCATTAGAACCGGGACAAGTAATTACGAGCAGTACTTC
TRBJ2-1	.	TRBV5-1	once	CASRAGVNEQFF	TGCGCCAGCAGAGCCGGGGTGAATGAGCAGTTCTTC
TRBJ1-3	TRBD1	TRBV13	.	CASSYGTGSGNTIYF	TGTGCCAGCAGCTATGGGACAGGCTCTGGAAACACCATATATTTT
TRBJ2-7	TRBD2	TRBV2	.	CATRLAAYEQYF	TGTGCCACTAGACTAGCGGCGTACGAGCAGTACTTC
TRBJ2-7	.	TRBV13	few	CASSSRASHPSRVEQYF	TGTGCCAGCAGCAGTAGGGCCAGTCACCCTTCGAGAGTAGAGCAGTACTTC
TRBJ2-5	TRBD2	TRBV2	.	CASSEDTGTSVAETQYF	TGTGCCAGCAGTGAAGATACCGGGACTAGCGTTGCCGAGACCCAGTACTTC
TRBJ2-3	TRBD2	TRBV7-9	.	CASSLSGGSTDTQYF	TGTGCCAGCAGCTTAAGCGGGGGAAGCACAGATACGCAGTATTTT
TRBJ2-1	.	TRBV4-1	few	CASRGSYNEQFF	TGCGCCAGCCGAGGGTCCTACAATGAGCAGTTCTTC
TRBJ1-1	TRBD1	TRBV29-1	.	CSVVDEQGRNTEAFF	TGCAGCGTTGTGGATGAACAGGGGAGGAACACTGAAGCTTTCTTT
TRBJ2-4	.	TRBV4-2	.	CASSQGRPGAKNIQYF	TGTGCCAGCAGCCAAGGTCGGCCAGGGGCCAAAAACATTCAGTACTTC
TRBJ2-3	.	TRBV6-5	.	CASGGSYTDTQYF	TGTGCCAGCGGGGGGTCTTACACAGATACGCAGTATTTT
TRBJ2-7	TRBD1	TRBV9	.	CASSDGTGSEQYF	TGTGCCAGCAGCGACGGGACAGGGTCCGAGCAGTACTTC
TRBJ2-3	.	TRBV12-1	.	CASSSRPGLASPDTQYF	TGTGCCAGCAGCTCACGACCGGGACTAGCGAGTCCAGATACGCAGTATTTT
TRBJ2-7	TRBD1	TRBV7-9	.	CASDRESEYEQYF	TGTGCCAGCGACAGGGAGTCCGAATACGAGCAGTACTTC
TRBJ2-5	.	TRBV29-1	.	CSVEDRVQETQYF	TGCAGCGTTGAGGACAGAGTCCAAGAGACCCAGTACTTC
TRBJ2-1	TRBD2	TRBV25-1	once	CASSEYRAGGLSNEQFF	TGTGCCAGCAGTGAATATAGGGCGGGGGGGCTGAGCAATGAGCAGTTCTTC
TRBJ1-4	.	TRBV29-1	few	CSAGPGVSNEKLFF	TGCAGCGCGGGTCCAGGGGTATCTAATGAAAAACTGTTTTTT
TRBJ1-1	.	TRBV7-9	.	CASSTGNTEAFF	TGTGCCAGCAGTACAGGGAACACTGAAGCTTTCTTT
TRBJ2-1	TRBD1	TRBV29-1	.	CSVLGQGAPSSYNEQFF	TGCAGCGTTCTGGGGCAGGGGGCCCCCAGCTCCTACAATGAGCAGTTCTTC
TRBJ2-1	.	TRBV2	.	CASTGTQRLNEQFF	TGTGCCAGCACCGGGACTCAACGCCTCAATGAGCAGTTCTTC
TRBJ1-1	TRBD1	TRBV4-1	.	CASSQGQGLTMNTEAFF	TGCGCCAGCAGCCAGGGACAGGGCCTCACCATGAACACTGAAGCTTTCTTT
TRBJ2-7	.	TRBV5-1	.	CASSLEYGGYEQYF	TGCGCCAGCAGCTTGGAGTACGGAGGGTACGAGCAGTACTTC
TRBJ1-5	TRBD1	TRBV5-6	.	CASLTPGQGNQPQHF	TGTGCCAGCCTGACACCGGGACAGGGGAATCAGCCCCAGCATTTT
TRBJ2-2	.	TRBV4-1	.	CASSQVRGYTGELFF	TGCGCCAGCAGCCAAGTGCGGGGCTACACCGGGGAGCTGTTTTTT